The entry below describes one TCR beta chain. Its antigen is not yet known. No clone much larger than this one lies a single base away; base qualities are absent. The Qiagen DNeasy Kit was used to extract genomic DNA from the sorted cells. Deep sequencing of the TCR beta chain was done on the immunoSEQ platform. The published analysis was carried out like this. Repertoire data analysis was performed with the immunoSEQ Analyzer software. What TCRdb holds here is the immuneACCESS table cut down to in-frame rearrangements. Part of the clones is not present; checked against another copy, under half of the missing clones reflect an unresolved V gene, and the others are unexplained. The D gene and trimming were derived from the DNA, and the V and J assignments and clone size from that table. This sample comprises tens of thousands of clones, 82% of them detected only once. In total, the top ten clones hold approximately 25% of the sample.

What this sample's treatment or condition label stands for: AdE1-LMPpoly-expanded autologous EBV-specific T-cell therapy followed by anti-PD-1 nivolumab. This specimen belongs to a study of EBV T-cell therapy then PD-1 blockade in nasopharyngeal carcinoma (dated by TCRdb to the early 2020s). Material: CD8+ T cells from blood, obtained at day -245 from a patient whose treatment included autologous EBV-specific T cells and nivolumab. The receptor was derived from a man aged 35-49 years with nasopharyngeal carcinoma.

The CDR3 corresponds to CASSLTRGGTPYEQYF. The nucleotides are TGTGCCAGCAGTTTAACCAGGGGAGGCACACCCTACGAGCAGTACTTC. The sequence is built from TRBV27 and TRBJ2-7; the D gene could be either TRBD1 or TRBD2, each agreeing at 6 bases. The V end loses 2 bases and the J end loses 2 bases, and a stretch of 16 bases separates them. From a lookup of the germline V gene (reference sequence), CDR1 and CDR2 are MNHEY and SMNVEV. Counted from cysteine to phenylalanine, this CDR3 has 16 amino acids. Kept here is only the CDR3 DNA, which spans 48 bases and is read in frame from base 1.